This T cell receptor (beta chain) was recorded in a study of CD8 T cell repertoires and HIV-1 epitope variants. Study-wide context: Controls included no peptide, Ebola AY9 epitope, and a CMV, EBV, flu pool. Separate from the cultures, 1M uncultured T cells served as baseline.

Trimming shortened V by 3 bases and J by 4 bases, and 16 bases separated the two germline ends. Germline CDR1 and CDR2: SGHRS and YFSETQ. The CDR3 runs to 15 residues. On this clone itself: Its antigen remains unknown.

General study findings and limits: The TAALDMSHF plasma variant had no responses, unlike KF9 (roughly 5 clonotypes) and HW9 (one).

This table comes from immunoSEQ multiplex PCR, and its TCRdb copy is limited to in-frame clones, with some not included. The data contain about 95,000 clones, 60% to 80% of them singletons. The chain carries TRBV5-1 and TRBJ2-5; perhaps TRBD1 as D (5 bases). The receptor was derived from a male donor with HIV. The sequencing input was uncultured baseline CD8+ T cells from peripheral blood mononuclear cells (PBMCs). CDR3: CASSSVRVGGETQYF. In nucleotides, the CDR3 is TGCGCCAGCAGCTCGGTCAGGGTTGGTGGAGAGACCCAGTACTTC. Full variable domain (rest looked up from reference TRBV5-1 and TRBJ2-5): KAGVTQTPRYLIKTRGQQVTLSCSPISGHRSVSWYQQTPGQGLQFLFEYFSETQRNKGNFPGRFSGRQFSNSRSEMNVSTLELGDSALYLCASSSVRVGGETQYFGPGTRLLVL.